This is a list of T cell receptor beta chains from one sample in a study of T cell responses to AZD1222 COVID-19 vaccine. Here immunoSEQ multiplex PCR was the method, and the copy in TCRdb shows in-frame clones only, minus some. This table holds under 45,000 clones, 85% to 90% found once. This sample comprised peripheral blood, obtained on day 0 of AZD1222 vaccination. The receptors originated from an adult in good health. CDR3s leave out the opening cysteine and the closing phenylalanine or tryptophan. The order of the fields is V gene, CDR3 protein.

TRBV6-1 ASSETSGYTDTQY
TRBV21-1 ASSNIRLAGIDTQY
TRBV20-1 SARLKDEQF
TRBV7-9 ASRAGAGVISYEQY
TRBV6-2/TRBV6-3 ASSYQPGMGDNQPQH
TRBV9 ASSVGNRAEKLF
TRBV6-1 ASSEVGYAF
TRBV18 ASSPLREGRTEAF
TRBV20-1 SALQDPTQY
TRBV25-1 ASVGWSNEKLF
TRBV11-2 ASSFMIGTDTQY
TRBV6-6 ASSYSGQGAYEQY
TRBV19 ASSIMQGLRETQY
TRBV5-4 ASSSDTRTNTGELF